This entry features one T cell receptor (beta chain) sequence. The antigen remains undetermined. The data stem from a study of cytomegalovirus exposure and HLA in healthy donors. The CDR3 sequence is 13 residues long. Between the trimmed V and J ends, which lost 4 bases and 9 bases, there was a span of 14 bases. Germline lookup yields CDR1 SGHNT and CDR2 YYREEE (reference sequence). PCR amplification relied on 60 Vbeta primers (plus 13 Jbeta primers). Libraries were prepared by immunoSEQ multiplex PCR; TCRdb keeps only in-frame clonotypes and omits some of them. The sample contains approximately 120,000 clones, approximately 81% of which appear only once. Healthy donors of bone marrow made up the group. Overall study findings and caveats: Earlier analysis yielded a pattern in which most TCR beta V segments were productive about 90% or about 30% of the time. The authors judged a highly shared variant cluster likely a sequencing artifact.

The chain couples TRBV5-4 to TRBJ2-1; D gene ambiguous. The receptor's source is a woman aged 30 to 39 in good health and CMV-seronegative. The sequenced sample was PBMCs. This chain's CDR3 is CASSPPLGAEQFF. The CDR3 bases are TGTGCCAGCAGCCCGCCCTTAGGAGCTGAGCAGTTCTTC. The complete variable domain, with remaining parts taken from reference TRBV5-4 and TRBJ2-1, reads ETGVTQSPTHLIKTRGQQVTLRCSSQSGHNTVSWYQQALGQGPQFIFQYYREEENGRGNFPPRFSGLQFPNYSSELNVNALELDDSALYLCASSPPLGAEQFFGPGTRLTVL.